The TCR beta chain under discussion was sequenced for a study of T cell repertoires in cytomegalovirus infection. Study as a whole: Epitope selection comprised recently identified HLA-C-restricted CMV epitopes and well-studied HLA-B-restricted CMV epitopes. The public TCR beta signatures pointed to both CMV infection and matching HLA type.

Broader study findings: The response measured ex vivo was dominated by TCR beta clonotypes (HLA-C-restricted and CMV-specific).

A single record per CDR3 protein comes from TCRdb applying MiXCR to the reads. The data show some 110,000 distinct CDR3 sequences, more than 25% seen once. This clonotype was recorded many times. Its matching antigen is unknown. The sample consisted of CD8+ T cells from cultured PBMCs, taken from culture after CMV antigen stimulation. The sequence was obtained from a human donor in good health (CMV status not recorded). Some clones in this sample may be carry-over from other donors' samples.

CDR3 nucleotide sequence: TGCGCCAGCAGCCAAGCGGCAGGGATGAACACTGAAGCTTTCTTT. This gives the protein CASSQAAGMNTEAFF. This chain connects TRBV4-3 to TRBJ1-1, with D possibly TRBD1 on 5 matching bases. The CDR3 runs to 15 residues. The V gene lost 1 base and the J gene lost 0 bases, with 9 bases spanning the gap. Germline CDR1 is LGHNA and CDR2 is YSLEER.